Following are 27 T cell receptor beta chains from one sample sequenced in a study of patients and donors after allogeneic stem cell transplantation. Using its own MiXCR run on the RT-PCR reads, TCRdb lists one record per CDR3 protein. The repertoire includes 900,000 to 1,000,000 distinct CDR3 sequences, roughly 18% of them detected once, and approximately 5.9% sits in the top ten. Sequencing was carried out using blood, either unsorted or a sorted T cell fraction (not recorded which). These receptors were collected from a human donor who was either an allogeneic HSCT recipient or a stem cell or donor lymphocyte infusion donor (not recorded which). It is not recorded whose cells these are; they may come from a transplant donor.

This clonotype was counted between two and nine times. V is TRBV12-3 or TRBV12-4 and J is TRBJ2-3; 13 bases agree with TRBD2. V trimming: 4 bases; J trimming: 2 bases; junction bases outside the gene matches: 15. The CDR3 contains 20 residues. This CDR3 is CASSSPGLAGSEGYTDTQYF. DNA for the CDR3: TGTGCCAGCAGTTCTCCGGGACTAGCGGGATCCGAGGGGTACACAGATACGCAGTATTTT.

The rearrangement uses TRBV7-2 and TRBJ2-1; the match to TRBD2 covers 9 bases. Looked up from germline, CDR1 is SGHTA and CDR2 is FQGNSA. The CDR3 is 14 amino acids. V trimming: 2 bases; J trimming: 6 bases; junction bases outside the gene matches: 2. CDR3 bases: TGTGCCAGCAGCTTAATTAGCGGGAGCAATGAGCAGTTCTTC. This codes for CASSLISGSNEQFF.

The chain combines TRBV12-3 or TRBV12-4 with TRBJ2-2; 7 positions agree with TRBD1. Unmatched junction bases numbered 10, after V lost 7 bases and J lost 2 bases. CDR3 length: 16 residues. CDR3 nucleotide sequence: TGTGCCAGCACCTCGTGGACAGGTTCAAACACCGGGGAGCTGTTTTTT. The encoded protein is CASTSWTGSNTGELFF.

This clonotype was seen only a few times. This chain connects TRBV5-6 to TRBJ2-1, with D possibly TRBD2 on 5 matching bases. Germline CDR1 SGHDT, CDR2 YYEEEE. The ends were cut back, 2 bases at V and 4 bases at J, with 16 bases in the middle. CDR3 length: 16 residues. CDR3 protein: CASSFSSSRNYNEQFF. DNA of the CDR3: TGTGCCAGCAGCTTTTCATCTAGCCGTAATTACAATGAGCAGTTCTTC.

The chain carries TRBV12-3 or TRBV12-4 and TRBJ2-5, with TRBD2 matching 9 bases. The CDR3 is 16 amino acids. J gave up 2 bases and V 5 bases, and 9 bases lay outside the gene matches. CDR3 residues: CASSTSASGVQETQYF. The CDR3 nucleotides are TGTGCCAGCAGTACCTCGGCTAGCGGGGTACAAGAGACCCAGTACTTC.

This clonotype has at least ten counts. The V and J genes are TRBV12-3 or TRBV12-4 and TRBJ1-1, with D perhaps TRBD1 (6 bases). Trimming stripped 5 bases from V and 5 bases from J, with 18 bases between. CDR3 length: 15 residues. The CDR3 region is CASSVSGGRGTEAFF. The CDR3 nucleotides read TGTGCCAGCAGTGTCAGTGGGGGGCGGGGGACTGAAGCTTTCTTT.

For the CDR3, the DNA is TGTGCCAGCAGCGTGGGTACGGGGATAAAGAACACCGGGGAGCTGTTTTTT. It translates to CASSVGTGIKNTGELFF. The chain joins TRBV9 to TRBJ2-2, with a weak D call TRBD2 (5 bases). The CDR3 has 17 amino acids. Deletions cut 2 bases from V and 1 base from J, with 15 bases between. The germline CDR1 and CDR2 sequences are SGDLS and YYNGEE.

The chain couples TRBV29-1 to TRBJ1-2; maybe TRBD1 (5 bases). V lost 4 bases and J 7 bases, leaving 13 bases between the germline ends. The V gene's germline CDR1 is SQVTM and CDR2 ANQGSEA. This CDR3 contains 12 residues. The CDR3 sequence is CSVVGQGSGYTF. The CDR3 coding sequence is TGCAGCGTTGTCGGACAAGGCTCTGGCTACACCTTC.

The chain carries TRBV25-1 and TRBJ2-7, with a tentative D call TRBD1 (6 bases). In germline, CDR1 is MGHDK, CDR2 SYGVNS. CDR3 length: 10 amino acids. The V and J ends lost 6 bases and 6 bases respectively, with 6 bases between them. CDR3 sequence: CASRGGEQYF. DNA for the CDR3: TGTGCCAGCAGAGGGGGCGAGCAGTACTTC.

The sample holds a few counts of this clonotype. The CDR3 protein is CASSIGDGRGFTEAFF. Here the CDR3 DNA reads TGTGCCAGTAGTATAGGAGACGGCAGGGGTTTCACTGAAGCTTTCTTT. The rearrangement uses TRBV19 and TRBJ1-1; possibly TRBD1 for D (6 bases). The V end was cut by 1 base, the J end by 4 bases, with 16 bases between. The CDR3 consists of 16 residues. The germline V gene has CDR1 LNHDA and CDR2 SQIVND (reference sequence).

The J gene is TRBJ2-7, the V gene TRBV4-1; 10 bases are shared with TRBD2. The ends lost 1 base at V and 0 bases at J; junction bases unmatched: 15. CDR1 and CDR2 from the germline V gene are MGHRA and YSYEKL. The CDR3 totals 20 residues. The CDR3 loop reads CASSQGVGSSGRGSSYEQYF. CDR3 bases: TGCGCCAGCAGCCAAGGGGTTGGTTCTAGCGGGAGAGGGAGCTCCTACGAGCAGTACTTC.

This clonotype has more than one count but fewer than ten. In nucleotides, the CDR3 is TGTGCCAGCAGCAAAGGGGACAGGGTAAACACCGGGGAGCTGTTTTTT. Translating gives CASSKGDRVNTGELFF. The rearrangement joins TRBV21-1 to TRBJ2-2; the D segment call TRBD1 is taken from the table without a DNA check. TRBV21-1 represents a pseudogene. This CDR3 has 16 amino acids.

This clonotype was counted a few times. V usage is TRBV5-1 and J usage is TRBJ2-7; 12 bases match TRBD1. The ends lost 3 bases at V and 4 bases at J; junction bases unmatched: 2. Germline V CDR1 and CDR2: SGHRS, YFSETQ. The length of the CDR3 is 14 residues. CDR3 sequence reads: CASSWDRGRYEQYF. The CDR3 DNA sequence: TGCGCCAGCAGCTGGGACAGGGGGCGGTACGAGCAGTACTTC.

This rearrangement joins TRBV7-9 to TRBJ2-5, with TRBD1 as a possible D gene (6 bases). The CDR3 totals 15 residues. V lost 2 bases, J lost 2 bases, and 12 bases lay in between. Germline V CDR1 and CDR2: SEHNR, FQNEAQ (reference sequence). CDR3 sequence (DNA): TGTGCCAGCAGCTTATCTCAGGGGAATCAAGAGACCCAGTACTTC. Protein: CASSLSQGNQETQYF.

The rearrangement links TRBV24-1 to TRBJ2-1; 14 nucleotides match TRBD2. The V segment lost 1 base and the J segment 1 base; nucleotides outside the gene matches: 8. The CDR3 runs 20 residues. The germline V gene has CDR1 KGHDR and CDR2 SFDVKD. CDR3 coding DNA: TGTGCCACCAGTGATTTCCCCGGACTAGCGGGAGGTGCGTCCTACAATGAGCAGTTCTTC. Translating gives CATSDFPGLAGGASYNEQFF.

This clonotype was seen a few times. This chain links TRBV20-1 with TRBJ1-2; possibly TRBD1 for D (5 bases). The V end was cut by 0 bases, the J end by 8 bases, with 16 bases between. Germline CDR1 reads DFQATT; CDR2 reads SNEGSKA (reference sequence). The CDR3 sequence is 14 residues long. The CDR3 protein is CSARDRNAYRGYTF. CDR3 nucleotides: TGCAGTGCTAGAGATCGAAACGCCTACAGGGGCTACACCTTC.

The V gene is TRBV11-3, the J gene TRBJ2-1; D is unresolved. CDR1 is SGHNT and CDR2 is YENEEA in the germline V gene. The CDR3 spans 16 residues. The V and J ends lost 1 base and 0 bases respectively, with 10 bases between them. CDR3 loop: CASSLGALRSYNEQFF. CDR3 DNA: TGTGCCAGCAGCTTAGGGGCCCTCCGCTCCTACAATGAGCAGTTCTTC.

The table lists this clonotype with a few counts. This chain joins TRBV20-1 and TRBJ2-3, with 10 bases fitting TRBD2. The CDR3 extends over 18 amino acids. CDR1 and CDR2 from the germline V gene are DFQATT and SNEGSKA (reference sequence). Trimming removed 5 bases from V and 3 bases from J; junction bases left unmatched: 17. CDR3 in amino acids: CSASGLVPASGGTDTQYF. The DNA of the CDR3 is TGCAGTGCTTCAGGTCTGGTGCCGGCTAGCGGGGGAACAGATACGCAGTATTTT.

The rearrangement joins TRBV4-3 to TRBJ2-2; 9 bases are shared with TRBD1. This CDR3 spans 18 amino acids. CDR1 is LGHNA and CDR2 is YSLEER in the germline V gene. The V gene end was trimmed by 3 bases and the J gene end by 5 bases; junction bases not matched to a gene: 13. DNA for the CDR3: TGCGCCAGCAGCCATACCTTACAGGGGGCGGGGGTTACCGGGGAGCTGTTTTTT. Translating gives CASSHTLQGAGVTGELFF.

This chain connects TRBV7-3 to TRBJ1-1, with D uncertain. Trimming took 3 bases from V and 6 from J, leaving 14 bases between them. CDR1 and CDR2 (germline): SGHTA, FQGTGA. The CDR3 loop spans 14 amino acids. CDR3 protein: CASSFSGQVSEAFF. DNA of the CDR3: TGTGCCAGCAGCTTCTCCGGGCAGGTCTCTGAAGCTTTCTTT.

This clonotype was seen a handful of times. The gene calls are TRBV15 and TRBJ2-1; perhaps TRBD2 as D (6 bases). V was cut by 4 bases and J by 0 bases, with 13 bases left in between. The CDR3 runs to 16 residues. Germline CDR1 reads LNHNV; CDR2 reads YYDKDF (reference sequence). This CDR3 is CATSILADSSYNEQFF. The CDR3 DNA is TGTGCCACCAGCATATTAGCGGACTCCTCCTACAATGAGCAGTTCTTC.

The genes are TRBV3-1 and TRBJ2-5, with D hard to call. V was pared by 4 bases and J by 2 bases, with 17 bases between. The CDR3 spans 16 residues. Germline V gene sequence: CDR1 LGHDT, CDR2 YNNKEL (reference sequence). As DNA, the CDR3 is TGTGCCAGCAGCCGGTGGCGTGTAGTCTCTCAAGAGACCCAGTACTTC. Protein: CASSRWRVVSQETQYF.

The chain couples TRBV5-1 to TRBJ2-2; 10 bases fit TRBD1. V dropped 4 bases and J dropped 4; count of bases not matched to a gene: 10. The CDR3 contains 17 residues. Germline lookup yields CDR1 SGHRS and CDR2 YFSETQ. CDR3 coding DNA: TGCGCCAGCAGCCGAGGGACCCGGGACAGGGGCACCGGGGAGCTGTTTTTT. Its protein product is CASSRGTRDRGTGELFF.

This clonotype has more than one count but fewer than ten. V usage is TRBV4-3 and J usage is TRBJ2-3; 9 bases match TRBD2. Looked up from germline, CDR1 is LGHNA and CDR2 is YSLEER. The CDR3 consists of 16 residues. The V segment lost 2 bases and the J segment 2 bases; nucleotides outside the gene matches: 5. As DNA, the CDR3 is TGCGCCAGCAGCCAAAGAAGCGGGGGGCCCACAGATACGCAGTATTTT. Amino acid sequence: CASSQRSGGPTDTQYF.

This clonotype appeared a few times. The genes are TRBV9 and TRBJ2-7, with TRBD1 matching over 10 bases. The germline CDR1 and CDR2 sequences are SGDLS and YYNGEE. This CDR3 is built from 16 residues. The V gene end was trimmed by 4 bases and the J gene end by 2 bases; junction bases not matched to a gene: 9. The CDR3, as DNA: TGTGCCAGCAGCAATAAAGACGGGACAGGGGCCTACGAGCAGTACTTC. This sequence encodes CASSNKDGTGAYEQYF.

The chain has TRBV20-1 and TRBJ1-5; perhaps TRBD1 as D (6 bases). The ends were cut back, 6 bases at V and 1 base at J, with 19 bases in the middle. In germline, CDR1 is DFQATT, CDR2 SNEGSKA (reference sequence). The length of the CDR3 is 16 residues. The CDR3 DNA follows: TGCAGTGCGAGAATCTCAGGGGCCGGGAGCAATCAGCCCCAGCATTTT. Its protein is CSARISGAGSNQPQHF.

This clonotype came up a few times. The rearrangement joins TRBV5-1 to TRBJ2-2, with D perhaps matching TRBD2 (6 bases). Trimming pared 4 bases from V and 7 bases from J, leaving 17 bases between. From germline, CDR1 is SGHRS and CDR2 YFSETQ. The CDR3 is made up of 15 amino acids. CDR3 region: CASSVRDRRGGELFF. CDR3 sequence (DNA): TGCGCCAGCAGCGTTCGGGACCGGCGGGGCGGGGAGCTGTTTTTT.